The rows below give T cell receptor beta chains drawn from one sample of a study of Ad26.COV2.S vaccination and SARS-CoV-2 variants. Data came from immunoSEQ multiplex PCR; TCRdb stores just in-frame clones and leaves some out. The sample shows some 520,000 clones, roughly 85% of them seen only once. Sequences were derived from peripheral blood, sampled in a trial of Ad26.COV2.S vaccine versus placebo. These receptors were obtained from a person between 18 and 65 years old who received the Ad26.COV2.S COVID-19 vaccine or a placebo. Both conserved end residues are part of each CDR3. Each record gives: V gene, J gene, D gene, clone size, CDR3 DNA, CDR3 protein. The D gene is left open where the match is weak. Where a row states a size, it is once, few, many or the class of an expanded clone; other rows omit it.

TRBV28	TRBJ2-3	NA	once	TGTGCCACAGTACCCGGGATGGTCTCCACAGATACGCAGTATTTT	CATVPGMVSTDTQYF
TRBV4-3	TRBJ1-6	NA	NA	TGCGCCAGCAGCCGAACTTCTGACCCCCGAGGGGATTCACCCCTCCACTTT	CASSRTSDPRGDSPLHF
TRBV7-9	TRBJ2-7	NA	NA	TGTGCCAGCACCCAGGCCGTGGGGGAGCAGTACTTC	CASTQAVGEQYF
TRBV4-2	TRBJ1-1	NA	NA	TGTGCCAGCAGCCAAGAAGGACAACCGAACACTGAAGCTTTCTTT	CASSQEGQPNTEAFF
TRBV9	TRBJ2-1	TRBD2	once	TGTGCCAGCAGCGTAGACCAGCGTTCGAGCGGGAGGGCCCGGGAGCAGTTCTTC	CASSVDQRSSGRAREQFF
TRBV29-1	TRBJ2-5	NA	NA	TGCAGCTGCAGGGCAGGCCGAGAGACCCAGTACTTC	CSCRAGRETQYF
TRBV4-3	TRBJ1-2	NA	NA	TGCGCCAGCAGCCAAGCACCGGGACACCTGAACTATGGCTACACCTTC	CASSQAPGHLNYGYTF
TRBV30	TRBJ1-1	TRBD1	few	TGTGCCTGGGAAGTGGGGGGACAGCTGAACACTGAAGCTTTCTTT	CAWEVGGQLNTEAFF
TRBV19	TRBJ1-2	NA	NA	TGTGCCAGTAGTCCCCGGAAGTCTGCCTACACCTTC	CASSPRKSAYTF
TRBV3-1/TRBV3-2	TRBJ2-1	TRBD2	NA	TGTGCCAGCAGCCTTCCTAGCGGGAGGGGGGGTAATGAGCAGTTCTTC	CASSLPSGRGGNEQFF
TRBV7-2	TRBJ2-2	NA	NA	TGTGCCAGCAGCTTAGTTGGGGCAGGGACCGGGGAGCTGTTTTTT	CASSLVGAGTGELFF
TRBV7-2	TRBJ1-3	NA	NA	TGTGCCAGCAGCTTATCTACGGGGTCTGGAAACACCATATATTTT	CASSLSTGSGNTIYF
TRBV13	TRBJ1-1	NA	once	TGTGCCAGCAGCTTCGGGGGCATGAACACTGAAGCTTTCTTT	CASSFGGMNTEAFF
TRBV9	TRBJ1-1	NA	NA	TGTGCCAGCAGCGCCGGTTTGAACACTGAAGCTTTCTTT	CASSAGLNTEAFF
TRBV4-2	TRBJ1-1	NA	NA	TGTGCCAGCAGCCAAGATAGGCTTGCTGAAGCTTTCTTT	CASSQDRLAEAFF
TRBV6-5	TRBJ2-1	TRBD2	NA	TGTGCCAGCAACCGTATAGCGGGAGAACGGAATGAGCAGTTCTTC	CASNRIAGERNEQFF
TRBV6-1	TRBJ1-5	TRBD1	NA	TGTGCCAGCAGTGAAAGGACAGGGGAACGGCCCCAGCATTTT	CASSERTGERPQHF
TRBV19	TRBJ2-4	NA	NA	TGTGCCAGTAGCGGAGGAGTAGCCAAAAACATTCAGTACTTC	CASSGGVAKNIQYF
TRBV13	TRBJ2-3	TRBD2	NA	TGTGCCAGCAGCTTAGGACTAGCGGGAGCCGCTAGCACAGATACGCAGTATTTT	CASSLGLAGAASTDTQYF
TRBV2	TRBJ2-1	NA	NA	TGTGCCACCCCAGAGGGATTCAAGAGTAGCGGTGAGCAGTTCTTC	CATPEGFKSSGEQFF
TRBV19	TRBJ2-2	NA	NA	TGTGCCAGCCGGGCCTTTGAGAACACCGGGGAGCTGTTTTTT	CASRAFENTGELFF
TRBV7-9	TRBJ1-6	NA	NA	TGTGCCAGCAGCTTAGAGGCAGATAATTCACCCCTCCACTTT	CASSLEADNSPLHF